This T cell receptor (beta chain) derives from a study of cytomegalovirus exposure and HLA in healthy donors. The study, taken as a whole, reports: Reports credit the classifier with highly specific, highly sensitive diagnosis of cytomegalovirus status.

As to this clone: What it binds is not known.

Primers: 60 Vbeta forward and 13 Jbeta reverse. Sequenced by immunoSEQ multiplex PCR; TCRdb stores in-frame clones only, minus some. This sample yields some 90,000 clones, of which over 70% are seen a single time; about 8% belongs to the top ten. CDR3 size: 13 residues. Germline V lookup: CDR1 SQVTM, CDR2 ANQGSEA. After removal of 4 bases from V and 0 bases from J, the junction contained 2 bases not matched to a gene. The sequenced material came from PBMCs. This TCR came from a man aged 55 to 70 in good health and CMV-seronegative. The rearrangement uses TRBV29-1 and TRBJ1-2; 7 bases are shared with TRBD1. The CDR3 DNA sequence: TGCAGCGTTGGGACAGGTCCTAACTATGGCTACACCTTC. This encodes CSVGTGPNYGYTF.